The present T cell receptor beta chain was sequenced within a study of blood T cell repertoires in COVID-19. This CDR3 is 15 amino acids long. The junction had 3 bases not matched to a gene; V was cut back by 2 bases and J by 1 base. The germline V gene encodes CDR1 KGHSH and CDR2 LQKENI. As handled by the study authors: Using reference gene primer amplification, nucleated cell counts were estimated. Here immunoSEQ multiplex PCR was the method, and the copy in TCRdb shows in-frame clones only, minus some. V and J calls and clone size are as listed in that table; D and trimming were resolved from the DNA. The sample holds about 170,000 clones; about 89% are singletons and the top ten take roughly 3.4%.

The J gene is TRBJ2-5, the V gene TRBV18; 8 bases match TRBD2. This receptor was obtained from a man between 65 and 79 years old with acute or convalescent COVID-19. Sequencing was performed on peripheral blood. The CDR3 protein is CASSPAGGLQETQYF. The DNA of the CDR3 is TGTGCCAGCTCACCAGCGGGGGGCCTCCAAGAGACCCAGTACTTC.